Following are 3 T cell receptor beta chains from one sample sequenced in a study. The assay was immunoSEQ multiplex PCR, and TCRdb's table has in-frame clones only and misses some. This sample has 45,000 to 55,000 clones; approximately 95% occur once, and the top ten carry about 10%. Material: PBMCs. Receptors originate from a man between 35 and 55 years old with rheumatoid arthritis.

The V call is TRBV27, the J call TRBJ2-1, with D tentatively TRBD1 or TRBD2 (7 bases each). CDR1 is MNHEY, CDR2 SMNVEV, per germline (reference sequence). The V end lost 1 base, the J end lost 3 bases, and 13 bases lay between the germline ends. The CDR3 runs 16 residues. The CDR3 loop reads CASSLYTRGGYNEQFF. The CDR3 DNA sequence: TGTGCCAGCAGTTTATACACCAGGGGGGGCTACAATGAGCAGTTCTTC.

V and J are TRBV5-1 and TRBJ1-3, with D possibly TRBD1 on 5 matching bases. The CDR3 contains 16 residues. Trimming cost V 5 bases and J 0 bases, with 15 bases left between them. Germline V gene lookup returns CDR1 SGHRS and CDR2 YFSETQ. The DNA of the CDR3 is TGCGCCAGCAGTCGGGGGGAGCAATACTCTGGAAACACCATATATTTT. It codes for CASSRGEQYSGNTIYF.

The chain uses TRBV19 and TRBJ1-6, with D uncertain. V shed 3 bases and J shed 10 bases, with 16 bases lying between them. The CDR3 is 15 residues long. Per the germline V gene, CDR1 is LNHDA and CDR2 is SQIVND (reference sequence). In DNA, the CDR3 is TGTGCCAGTAGTATCCCCTCCCCCCCCTTGTCACCCCTCCACTTT. Translating gives CASSIPSPPLSPLHF.